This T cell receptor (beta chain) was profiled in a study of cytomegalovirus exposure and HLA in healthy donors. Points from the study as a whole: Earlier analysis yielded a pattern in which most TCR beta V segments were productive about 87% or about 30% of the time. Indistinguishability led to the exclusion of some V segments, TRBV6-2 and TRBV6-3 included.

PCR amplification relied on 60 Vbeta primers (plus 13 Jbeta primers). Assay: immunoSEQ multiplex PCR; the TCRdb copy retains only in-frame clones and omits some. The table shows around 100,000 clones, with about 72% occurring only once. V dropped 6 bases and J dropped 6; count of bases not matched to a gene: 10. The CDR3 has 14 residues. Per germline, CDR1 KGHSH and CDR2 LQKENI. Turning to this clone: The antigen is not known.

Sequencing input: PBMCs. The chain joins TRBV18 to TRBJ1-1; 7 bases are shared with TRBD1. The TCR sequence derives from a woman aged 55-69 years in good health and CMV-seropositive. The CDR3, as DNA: TGTGCCAGCTCCCTAGGACAGGCTCTGTCTGAAGCTTTCTTT. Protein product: CASSLGQALSEAFF.